These 21 T cell receptor beta chains were sequenced from one sample in a study of blood T cells in healthy people across ages. Then a second PCR, running roughly 7 to 11 cycles, was carried out with a sample-barcoded 5' primer and a J-beta primer mix. From the 5' RACE reads, TCRdb called clonotypes with MiXCR, one entry per CDR3 protein. Among fewer than 900,000 distinct CDR3 sequences listed, 45% to 50% were seen once. Sequenced: blood. These receptors came from a woman in her sixties or seventies in good health.

The chain has TRBV5-1 and TRBJ2-1; no reliable D call. From germline, CDR1 is SGHRS and CDR2 YFSETQ. CDR3 size: 13 residues. Trimming shortened V by 4 bases and J by 7 bases, and 12 bases separated the two germline ends. The CDR3, as DNA: TGCGCCAGCAGCCCCGCCGGTTTTAATGAGCAGTTCTTC. Its translation is CASSPAGFNEQFF.

V usage is TRBV29-1 and J usage is TRBJ1-1; D remains ambiguous. The CDR3 extends over 13 amino acids. CDR1 and CDR2 (germline): SQVTM, ANQGSEA. Trimming took off 1 base at V and 0 bases at J, with 6 bases between the two ends. CDR3 nucleotides: TGCAGCGTTGAAGGTCGGGTGAACACTGAAGCTTTCTTT. It encodes CSVEGRVNTEAFF.

Only a few counts were recorded for this clonotype. The CDR3 spells CASSVERVSNEQYF. The CDR3 region has the DNA TGTGCCAGCAGCGTAGAGAGGGTGTCGAACGAGCAGTACTTC. The chain joins TRBV9 to TRBJ2-7; tentative D call: TRBD2 (5 bases). This CDR3 spans 14 amino acids. Germline-derived CDR1 and CDR2 are SGDLS and YYNGEE. Trimming pared 0 bases from V and 5 bases from J, leaving 12 bases between.

The chain links TRBV10-3 to TRBJ2-7; D perhaps matches TRBD1 (8 bases). The CDR3 runs to 15 residues. Trimming pared 8 bases from V and 4 bases from J, leaving 21 bases between. Germline CDR1 reads ENHRY; CDR2 reads SYGVKD. This CDR3 is CAIASGAGGPYEQYF. The CDR3 DNA follows: TGTGCCATCGCGAGCGGGGCAGGGGGCCCGTACGAGCAGTACTTC.

The J gene is TRBJ2-3, the V gene TRBV6-5; 10 bases fit TRBD2. Germline V gives CDR1 MNHEY, CDR2 SVGAGI. This CDR3 is built from 19 residues. J gave up 4 bases and V 0 bases, and 13 bases lay outside the gene matches. The CDR3 bases are TGTGCCAGCAGTTACTCTGGTCTAGCGGGAGAGTGGTGGGCAGATACGCAGTATTTT. Residues: CASSYSGLAGEWWADTQYF.

A single count supports this clonotype. The conserved phenylalanine or tryptophan normally closing the CDR3 is absent here, so this likely arose from a read error. The chain carries TRBV20-1 and TRBJ2-7, with a tentative D call TRBD1 (5 bases). The CDR3 extends over 17 amino acids. Trimming cost V 0 bases and J 1 base, with 19 bases left between them. Germline V CDR1 and CDR2: DFQATT, SNEGSKA (reference sequence). The CDR3 spells CSARERRRTGYSYEQYL. The CDR3 DNA follows: TGCAGTGCTAGAGAAAGGCGAAGAACAGGATATTCCTACGAGCAGTACCTC.

This clonotype has a handful of counts. This may be a read error, as it is one base from a much larger clone. The chain recombines TRBV7-2 with TRBJ2-1; D gene unclear. V lost 5 bases and J lost 8, with 16 bases in between. Germline CDR1 SGHTA, CDR2 FQGNSA. This CDR3 spans 14 amino acids. The CDR3 coding sequence is TGTGCCAGCAGCGTAGGTACAGCCCAACATGAGCAGTTCTTC. Amino acids: CASSVGTAQHEQFF.

Remarks on this clonotype: The junction departs from germline at one end; a sequencing error may be responsible. The chain carries TRBV4-1 and TRBJ2-1; no reliable D call. Germline assignment: CDR1 MGHRA and CDR2 YSYEKL. The CDR3 consists of 13 residues. The chain's CDR3 is CAGSQGEGNEQFF. CDR3 coding DNA: TGCGCCGGCAGCCAAGGTGAAGGGAATGAGCAGTTCTTC.

Note on this clonotype: Germline and junction disagree at one end, which may indicate a read error. The chain combines TRBV29-1 with TRBJ1-1, with TRBD1 matching 10 bases. Germline CDR1 reads SQVTM; CDR2 reads ANQGSEA. The CDR3 runs 12 residues. CDR3 sequence reads: CSVTGGNTEAFF. DNA of the CDR3: TGCAGCGTGACAGGGGGCAACACTGAGGCTTTCTTT.

This chain links TRBV7-2 with TRBJ2-7, with D hard to call. Trimming pared 2 bases from V and 3 bases from J, leaving 11 bases between. CDR3 length: 14 amino acids. Germline loops: CDR1 SGHTA, CDR2 FQGNSA. The CDR3 region is CASSLRISSYEQYF. CDR3 in DNA: TGTGCCAGCAGCTTAAGGATCTCGAGCTACGAGCAGTACTTC.

The chain recombines TRBV29-1 with TRBJ1-1; a weak D match, TRBD1 (5 bases). V was trimmed by 6 bases and J by 6 bases, leaving 14 bases between them. The CDR3 has 12 amino acids. Germline CDR1 SQVTM, CDR2 ANQGSEA. CDR3 in amino acids: CSVQLGGAEAFF. The CDR3 nucleotides are TGCAGCGTCCAATTGGGGGGGGCTGAAGCTTTCTTT.

CDR3: CASRTGTEEQYF. The CDR3 DNA reads as TGTGCCAGCAGGACCGGGACAGAAGAGCAGTACTTC. The chain links TRBV6-2 or TRBV6-3 to TRBJ2-5; 7 bases are shared with TRBD1. The CDR3 sequence is 12 residues long. The V gene's germline CDR1 is MNHEY and CDR2 SVGEGT. V lost 6 bases to trimming and J lost 11 bases; unmatched junction nucleotides: 9.

The chain combines TRBV6-6 with TRBJ2-7; the match to TRBD1 covers 8 bases. From germline, CDR1 is MNHNY and CDR2 SVGAGI (reference sequence). The CDR3 contains 17 residues. V lost 6 bases to trimming and J lost 5 bases; unmatched junction nucleotides: 18. CDR3 loop: CASRAMQAGGFMNEQYF. DNA of the CDR3: TGTGCCAGCAGGGCAATGCAGGCAGGGGGCTTTATGAACGAGCAGTACTTC.

This clonotype was seen only a few times. The gene calls are TRBV5-1 and TRBJ2-3, with 12 bases aligning to TRBD2. The V gene's germline CDR1 is SGHRS and CDR2 YFSETQ. V lost 2 bases, J lost 5 bases, and 6 bases stayed unmatched. The length of the CDR3 is 16 residues. Written as DNA, the CDR3 is TGCGCCAGCAGCTTACCCGCGACTAGCGGGGGAGATACGCAGTATTTT. The encoded protein is CASSLPATSGGDTQYF.

V is TRBV6-2 or TRBV6-3 and J is TRBJ2-3; D might be TRBD2 (7 bases). Per germline, CDR1 MNHEY and CDR2 SVGEGT. Trimming removed 5 bases at V and 4 bases at J, with 13 bases between. CDR3 length equals 14 residues. For the CDR3, the DNA is TGTGCCAGCAGTCCCTCGGGGGGCCCAGATACGCAGTATTTT. Its protein product is CASSPSGGPDTQYF.

The chain is built from TRBV7-2 and TRBJ2-7, with D possibly TRBD1 on 6 matching bases. Germline V lookup: CDR1 SGHTA, CDR2 FQGNSA. Trimming took 9 bases from V and 3 from J, leaving 15 bases between them. The CDR3 runs 13 residues. CDR3 region: CASSNRVNYEQYF. In DNA, the CDR3 is TGTGCCAGTTCAAACAGGGTTAACTACGAGCAGTACTTC.

A note on this clonotype: A read error is likely, as this CDR3 ends without the conserved phenylalanine or tryptophan. The chain employs TRBV5-1 and TRBJ2-5; 9 bases are shared with TRBD2. CDR3 length: 14 amino acids. Germline-derived CDR1 and CDR2 are SGHRS and YFSETQ. V gave up 6 bases and J gave up 3 bases; unmatched junction bases: 6. The CDR3 region has the DNA TGCGCCAGCAACTTCCGACTAGCGGAAGAGACCCAGTACATC. This codes for CASNFRLAEETQYI.

The chain links TRBV2 to TRBJ2-1; no clear D. The CDR3 spans 13 residues. The germline V and J ends were trimmed by 6 bases and 2 bases, with 8 bases remaining between them. Germline CDR1 SNHLY, CDR2 FYNNEI. This CDR3 reads CASRSLPYNEQFF. The CDR3 DNA reads TGTGCCAGCAGGTCGCTCCCCTACAATGAGCAGTTCTTC. Based on the CDR3 plus reference TRBV2 and TRBJ2-1, the full variable domain is EPEVTQTPSHQVTQMGQEVILRCVPISNHLYFYWYRQILGQKVEFLVSFYNNEISEKSEIFDDQFSVERPDGSNFTLKIRSTKLEDSAMYFCASRSLPYNEQFFGPGTRLTVL.

This clonotype was recorded only once. The rearrangement uses TRBV6-1 and TRBJ2-1; 9 bases map to TRBD1. Germline values: CDR1 MNHNS, CDR2 SASEGT. The V segment lost 5 bases and the J segment 6 bases; nucleotides outside the gene matches: 11. This CDR3 comprises 16 residues. For the CDR3, the DNA is TGTGCCAGCAGTACCGACAGGGGGACCAAATCCAATGAGCAGTTCTTC. Protein sequence: CASSTDRGTKSNEQFF.

In nucleotides, the CDR3 is TGTGCCAGCTCACCAAGTCTGATGGGGTCACCCCTCCACTTT. This gives the protein CASSPSLMGSPLHF. The chain combines TRBV18 with TRBJ1-6; D is uncertain. Trimming took off 2 bases at V and 10 bases at J, with 12 bases between the two ends. This CDR3 is 14 amino acids long. CDR1 and CDR2 (germline): KGHSH, LQKENI.

The V and J genes are TRBV28 and TRBJ2-1, with 7 bases lining up with TRBD1. After removal of 4 bases from V and 6 bases from J, the junction contained 6 bases not matched to a gene. The CDR3 extends over 14 amino acids. CDR1 is MDHEN and CDR2 is SYDVKM in the germline V gene. The CDR3 coding sequence is TGTGCCAGCAGTTCCCGACAGGGCCGCAATGAGCAGTTCTTC. This encodes CASSSRQGRNEQFF.